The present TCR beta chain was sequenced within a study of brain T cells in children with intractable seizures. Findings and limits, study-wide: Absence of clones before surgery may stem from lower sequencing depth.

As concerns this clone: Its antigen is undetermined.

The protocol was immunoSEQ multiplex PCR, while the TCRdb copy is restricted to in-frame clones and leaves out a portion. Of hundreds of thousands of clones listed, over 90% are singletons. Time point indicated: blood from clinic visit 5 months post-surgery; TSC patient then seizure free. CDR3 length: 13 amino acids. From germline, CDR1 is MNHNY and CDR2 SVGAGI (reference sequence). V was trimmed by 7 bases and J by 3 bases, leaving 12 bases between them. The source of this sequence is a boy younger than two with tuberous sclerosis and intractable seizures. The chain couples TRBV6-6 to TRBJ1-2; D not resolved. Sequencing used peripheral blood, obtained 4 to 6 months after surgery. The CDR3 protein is CASNSFQDYGYTF. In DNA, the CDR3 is TGTGCCAGCAACAGTTTCCAGGACTATGGCTACACCTTC.